The rows below give T cell receptor beta chains drawn from one sample of a study of circulating and synovial CD4+ cells in juvenile arthritis. Using immunoSEQ multiplex PCR, the repertoire was profiled, and TCRdb retains in-frame clones only, with some absent. This sample carries about 34,000 clones, about 95% of them seen once, and the ten largest clones take less than 0.2%. Sequences were obtained from CD4+ T cells from blood. The receptors stem from a human donor with juvenile idiopathic arthritis. The CDR3 runs from the conserved cysteine through the conserved F or W. A D gene is named only where the DNA matches it firmly.

v_call	cdr3_length	d_call	j_call	cdr3_aa	cdr3_nt
TRBV5-1	16	TRBD2	TRBJ2-2	CASSLDAGGPSGELFF	TGCGCCAGCAGCTTGGATGCGGGGGGGCCGAGCGGGGAGCTGTTTTTT
TRBV13	15	TRBD2	TRBJ2-1	CASSFTGGKYNEQFF	TGTGCCAGCAGCTTCACGGGGGGGAAATACAATGAGCAGTTCTTC
TRBV11-3	18	TRBD2	TRBJ2-3	CASSLGTGLAGSTDTQYF	TGTGCCAGCAGCTTAGGGACGGGCCTAGCGGGAAGCACAGATACGCAGTATTTT
TRBV5-1	14	-	TRBJ2-3	CASMEGGPADTQYF	TGCGCCAGCATGGAGGGAGGACCGGCCGATACGCAGTATTTT
TRBV5-1	18	TRBD2	TRBJ2-3	CASSSTYQRDPKRDTQYF	TGCGCCAGCAGCTCTACATATCAGCGGGACCCTAAAAGGGATACGCAGTATTTT
TRBV7-9	13	TRBD1	TRBJ1-1	CASSQRDRGLAFF	TGTGCCAGCAGCCAAAGGGACAGGGGGTTAGCTTTCTTT
TRBV7-7	15	-	TRBJ1-1	CASSLGEGMNTEAFF	TGTGCCAGCAGCTTGGGAGAGGGTATGAACACTGAAGCTTTCTTT
TRBV7-2	17	TRBD1	TRBJ1-2	CASSLGDRGLVNYGYTF	TGTGCCAGCAGCTTAGGGGACAGGGGGTTGGTTAACTATGGCTACACCTTC
TRBV9	15	-	TRBJ2-5	CASSVAIQDQETQYF	TGTGCCAGCAGCGTAGCTATTCAGGACCAAGAGACCCAGTACTTC
TRBV29-1	15	TRBD2	TRBJ2-7	CSVKGVGLASYEQYF	TGCAGCGTGAAAGGAGTGGGACTAGCCTCCTACGAGCAGTACTTC
TRBV15	12	-	TRBJ2-7	CATSRDIGGQYF	TGTGCCACCAGCAGAGATATCGGGGGGCAGTACTTC